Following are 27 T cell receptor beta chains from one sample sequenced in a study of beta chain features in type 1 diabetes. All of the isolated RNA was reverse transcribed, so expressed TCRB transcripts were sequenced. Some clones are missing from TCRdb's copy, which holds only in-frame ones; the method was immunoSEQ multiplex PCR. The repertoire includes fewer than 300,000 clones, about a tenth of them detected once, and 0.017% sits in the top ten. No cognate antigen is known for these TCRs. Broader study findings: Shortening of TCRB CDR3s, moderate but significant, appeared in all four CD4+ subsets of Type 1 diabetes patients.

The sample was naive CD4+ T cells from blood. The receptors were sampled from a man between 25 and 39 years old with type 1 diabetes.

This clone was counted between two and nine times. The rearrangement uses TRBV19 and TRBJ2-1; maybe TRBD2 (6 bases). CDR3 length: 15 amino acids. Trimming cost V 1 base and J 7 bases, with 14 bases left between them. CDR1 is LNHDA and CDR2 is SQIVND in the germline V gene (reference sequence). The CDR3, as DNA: TGTGCCAGTAGTATAGCGGAGGGTAGGGGAAATGAGCAGTTCTTC. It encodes CASSIAEGRGNEQFF.

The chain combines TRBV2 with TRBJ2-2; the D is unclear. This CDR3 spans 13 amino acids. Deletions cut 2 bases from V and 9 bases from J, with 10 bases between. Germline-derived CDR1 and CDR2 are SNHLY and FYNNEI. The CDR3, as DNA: TGTGCCAGCAGTGAACCCCCCTCCCGGGAGCTGTTTTTT. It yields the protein CASSEPPSRELFF.

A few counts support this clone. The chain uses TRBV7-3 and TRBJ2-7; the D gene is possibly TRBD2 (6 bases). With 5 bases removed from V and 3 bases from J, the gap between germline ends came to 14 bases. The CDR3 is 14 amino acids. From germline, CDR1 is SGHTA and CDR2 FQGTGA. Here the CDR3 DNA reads TGTGCCAGCAGCCCAGGGAACGGGGGCTACGAGCAGTACTTC. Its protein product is CASSPGNGGYEQYF. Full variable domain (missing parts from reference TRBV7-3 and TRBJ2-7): GAGVSQTPSNKVTEKGKYVELRCDPISGHTALYWYRQSLGQGPEFLIYFQGTGAADDSGLPNDRFFAVRPEGSVSTLKIQRTERGDSAVYLCASSPGNGGYEQYFGPGTRLTVT.

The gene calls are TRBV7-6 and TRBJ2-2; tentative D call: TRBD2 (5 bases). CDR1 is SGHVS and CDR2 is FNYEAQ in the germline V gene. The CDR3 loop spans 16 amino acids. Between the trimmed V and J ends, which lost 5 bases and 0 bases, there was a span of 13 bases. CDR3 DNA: TGTGCCAGCAGCCGGAGGCTAGTTACGAACACCGGGGAGCTGTTTTTT. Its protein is CASSRRLVTNTGELFF.

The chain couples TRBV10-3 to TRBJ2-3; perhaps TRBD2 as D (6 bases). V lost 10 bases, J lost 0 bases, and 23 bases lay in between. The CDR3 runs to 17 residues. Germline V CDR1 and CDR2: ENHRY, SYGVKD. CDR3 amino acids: CATASPGRTTSTDTQYF. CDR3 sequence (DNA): TGTGCCACCGCCTCGCCGGGGAGGACTACTAGCACAGATACGCAGTATTTT.

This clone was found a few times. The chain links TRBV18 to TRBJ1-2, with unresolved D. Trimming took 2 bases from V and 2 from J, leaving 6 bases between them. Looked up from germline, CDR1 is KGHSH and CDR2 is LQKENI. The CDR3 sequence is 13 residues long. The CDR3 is CASSPDGNYGYTF. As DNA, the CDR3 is TGTGCCAGCTCACCAGACGGGAACTATGGCTACACCTTC.

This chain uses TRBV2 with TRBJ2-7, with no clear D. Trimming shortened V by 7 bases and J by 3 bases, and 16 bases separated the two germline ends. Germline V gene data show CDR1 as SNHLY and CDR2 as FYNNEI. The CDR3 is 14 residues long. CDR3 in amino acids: CASTPTRQDYEQYF. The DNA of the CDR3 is TGTGCCAGCACTCCGACAAGGCAAGACTACGAGCAGTACTTC.

CDR3 bases: TGTGCCAGTGGTAATAGACAGCAAGAGACCCAGTACTTC. This encodes CASGNRQQETQYF. The chain joins TRBV19 to TRBJ2-5; possible D gene TRBD1, 5 bases. V shed 8 bases and J shed 2 bases, with 12 bases lying between them. CDR3 length: 13 residues. Germline loops: CDR1 LNHDA, CDR2 SQIVND (reference sequence).

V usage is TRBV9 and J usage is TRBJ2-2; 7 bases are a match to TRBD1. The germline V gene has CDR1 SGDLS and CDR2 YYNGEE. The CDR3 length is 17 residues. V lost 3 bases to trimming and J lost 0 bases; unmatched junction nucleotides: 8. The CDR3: CASSERGQTSNTGELFF. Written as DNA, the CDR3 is TGTGCCAGCAGCGAGAGGGGACAGACATCGAACACCGGGGAGCTGTTTTTT.

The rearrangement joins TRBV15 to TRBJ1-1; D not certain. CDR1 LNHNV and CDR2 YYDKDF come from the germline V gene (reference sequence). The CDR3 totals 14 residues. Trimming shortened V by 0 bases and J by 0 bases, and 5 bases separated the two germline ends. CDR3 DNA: TGTGCCACCAGCAGAGATCAGGTGAACACTGAAGCTTTCTTT. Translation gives CATSRDQVNTEAFF.

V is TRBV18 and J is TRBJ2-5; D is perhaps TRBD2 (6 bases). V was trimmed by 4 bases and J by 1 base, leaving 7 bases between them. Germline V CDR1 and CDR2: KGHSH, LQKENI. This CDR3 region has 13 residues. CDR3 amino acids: CASSRDFQETQYF. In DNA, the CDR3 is TGTGCCAGCTCACGGGACTTCCAAGAGACCCAGTACTTC.

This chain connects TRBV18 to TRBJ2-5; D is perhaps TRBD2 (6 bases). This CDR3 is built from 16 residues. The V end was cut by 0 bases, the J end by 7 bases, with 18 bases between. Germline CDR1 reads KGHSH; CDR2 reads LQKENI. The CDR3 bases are TGTGCCAGCTCACCACCAAACTCAGCGGGCCCTGGGACCCAGTACTTC. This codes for CASSPPNSAGPGTQYF.

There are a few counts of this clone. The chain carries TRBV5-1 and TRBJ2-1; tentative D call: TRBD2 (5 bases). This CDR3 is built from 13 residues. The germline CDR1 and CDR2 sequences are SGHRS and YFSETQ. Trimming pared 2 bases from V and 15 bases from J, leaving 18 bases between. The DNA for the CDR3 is TGCGCCAGCAGCTTAGACCGACCGGAGGTGGCGTTCTTC. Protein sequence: CASSLDRPEVAFF.

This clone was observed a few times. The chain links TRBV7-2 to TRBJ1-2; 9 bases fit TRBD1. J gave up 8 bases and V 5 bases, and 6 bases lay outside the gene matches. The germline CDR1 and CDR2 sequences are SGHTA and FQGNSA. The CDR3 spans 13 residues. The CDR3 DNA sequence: TGTGCCAGCAGCGCCAACAGGGGGCTGGGCTACACCTTC. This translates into CASSANRGLGYTF.

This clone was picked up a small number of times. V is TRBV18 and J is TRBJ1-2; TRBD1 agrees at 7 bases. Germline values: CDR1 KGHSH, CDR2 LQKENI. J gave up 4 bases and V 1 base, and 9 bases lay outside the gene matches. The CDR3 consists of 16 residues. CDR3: CASSPLTGSSSYGYTF. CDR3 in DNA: TGTGCCAGCTCACCACTGACAGGGAGCTCCTCCTATGGCTACACCTTC.

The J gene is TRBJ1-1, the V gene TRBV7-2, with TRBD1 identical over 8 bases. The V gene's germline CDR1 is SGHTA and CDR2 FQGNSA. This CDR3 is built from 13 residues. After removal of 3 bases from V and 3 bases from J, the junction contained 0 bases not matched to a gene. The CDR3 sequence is CASSLDRDTEAFF. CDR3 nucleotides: TGTGCCAGCAGCTTGGACAGGGACACTGAAGCTTTCTTT.

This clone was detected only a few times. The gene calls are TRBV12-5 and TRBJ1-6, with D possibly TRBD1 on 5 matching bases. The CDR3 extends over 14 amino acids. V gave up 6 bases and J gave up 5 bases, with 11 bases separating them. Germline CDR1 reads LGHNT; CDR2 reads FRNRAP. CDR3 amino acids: CASGVTDHNSPLHF. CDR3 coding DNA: TGTGCTAGTGGAGTGACAGACCATAATTCACCCCTCCACTTT.

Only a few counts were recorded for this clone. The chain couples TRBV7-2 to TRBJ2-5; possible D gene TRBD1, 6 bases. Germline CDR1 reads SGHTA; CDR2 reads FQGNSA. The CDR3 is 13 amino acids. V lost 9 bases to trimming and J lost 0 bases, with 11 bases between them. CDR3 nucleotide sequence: TGTGCCAGTGCGAGGGGGTACCAAGAGACCCAGTACTTC. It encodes CASARGYQETQYF.

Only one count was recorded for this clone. CDR3 sequence (DNA): TGTGCCAGCAGCTTGGTAGGGACAGGAATCTCTGGAAACACCATATATTTT. It encodes CASSLVGTGISGNTIYF. The chain is built from TRBV5-6 and TRBJ1-3; 8 nucleotides line up with TRBD1. Trimming removed 0 bases from V and 0 bases from J; junction bases left unmatched: 5. CDR1 and CDR2 (germline): SGHDT, YYEEEE. The CDR3 has 17 residues.

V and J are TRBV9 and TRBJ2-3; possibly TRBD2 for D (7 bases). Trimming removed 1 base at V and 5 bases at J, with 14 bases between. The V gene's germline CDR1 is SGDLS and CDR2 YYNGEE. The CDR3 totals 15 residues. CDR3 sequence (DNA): TGTGCCAGCAGCGTACCCGGGGGGCCTCAAGATACGCAGTATTTT. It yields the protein CASSVPGGPQDTQYF.

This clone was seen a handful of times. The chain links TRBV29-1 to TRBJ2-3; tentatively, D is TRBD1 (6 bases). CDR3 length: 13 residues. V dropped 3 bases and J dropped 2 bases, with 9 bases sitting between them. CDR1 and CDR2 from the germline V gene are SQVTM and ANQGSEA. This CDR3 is CSVEDSHTDTQYF. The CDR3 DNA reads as TGCAGCGTTGAGGACAGCCACACAGATACGCAGTATTTT.

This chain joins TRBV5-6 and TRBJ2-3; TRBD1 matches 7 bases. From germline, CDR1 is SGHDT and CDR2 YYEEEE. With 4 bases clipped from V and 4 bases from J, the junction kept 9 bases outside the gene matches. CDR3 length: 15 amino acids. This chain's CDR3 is CASSLIDRAADTQYF. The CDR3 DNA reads TGTGCCAGCAGCCTCATCGACAGGGCGGCAGATACGCAGTATTTT.

CDR3 nucleotide sequence: TGTGCCAGCAGAAGACAGGGTTCCTACGAGCAGTACTTC. Translated, it gives CASRRQGSYEQYF. The chain has TRBV28 and TRBJ2-7; TRBD1 agrees at 7 bases. V lost 6 bases to trimming and J lost 1 base; unmatched junction nucleotides: 3. Germline V lookup: CDR1 MDHEN, CDR2 SYDVKM. The CDR3 length is 13 residues.

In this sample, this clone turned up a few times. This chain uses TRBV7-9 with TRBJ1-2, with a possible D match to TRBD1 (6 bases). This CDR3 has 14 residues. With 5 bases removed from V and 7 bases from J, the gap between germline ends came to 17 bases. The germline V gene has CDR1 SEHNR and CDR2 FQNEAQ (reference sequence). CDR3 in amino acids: CASSPSGGRFGYTF. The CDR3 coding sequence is TGTGCCAGCAGCCCCTCGGGGGGGCGCTTTGGCTACACCTTC.

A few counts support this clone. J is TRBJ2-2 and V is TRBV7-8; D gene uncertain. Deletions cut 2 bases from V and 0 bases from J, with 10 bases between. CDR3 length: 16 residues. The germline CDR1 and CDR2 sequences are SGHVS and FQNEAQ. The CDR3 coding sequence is TGTGCCAGCAGCTTATTAATAGCCACGAACACCGGGGAGCTGTTTTTT. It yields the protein CASSLLIATNTGELFF.

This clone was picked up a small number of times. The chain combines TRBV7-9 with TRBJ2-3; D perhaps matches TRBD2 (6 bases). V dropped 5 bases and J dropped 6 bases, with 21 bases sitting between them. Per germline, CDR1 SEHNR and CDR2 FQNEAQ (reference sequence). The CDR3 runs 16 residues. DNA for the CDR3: TGTGCCAGCAGCACCCAGGGAGCGGGCTATAGGGATACGCAGTATTTT. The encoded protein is CASSTQGAGYRDTQYF.

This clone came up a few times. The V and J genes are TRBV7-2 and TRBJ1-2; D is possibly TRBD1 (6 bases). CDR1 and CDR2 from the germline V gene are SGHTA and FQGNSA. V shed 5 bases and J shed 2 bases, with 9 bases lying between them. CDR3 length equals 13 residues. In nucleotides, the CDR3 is TGTGCCAGCAGCGCCGACAGGAACTATGGCTACACCTTC. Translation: CASSADRNYGYTF.